One sample yielded the 19 T cell receptor beta chains listed below, sequenced in a study of T-cell reconstitution after alpha-beta-depleted transplantation in children. Unique molecular identifiers tagged the TCRbeta library. Each CDR3 protein gets one entry after TCRdb re-called the PCR reads with MiXCR. The data show fewer than 550,000 distinct CDR3 sequences, approximately 10% seen once. The material was PBMCs, mostly from graft donor cells, obtained 180 days after TCRalphabeta/CD19-depleted stem cell transplant. The receptors were gathered from a female patient aged 2-9 years who had a stem cell transplant for aplastic anemia, so the T cells may come from the graft donor.

This clonotype was seen more than once but under ten times. This rearrangement joins TRBV6-2 or TRBV6-3 to TRBJ1-1, with TRBD1 identical over 11 bases. After removal of 6 bases from V and 6 bases from J, the junction contained 15 bases not matched to a gene. Germline V lookup: CDR1 MNHEY, CDR2 SVGEGT. CDR3 length: 17 amino acids. For the CDR3, the DNA is TGTGCCAGCAGCAGACCCCGGGACAGGGGGAGTCCAGCTGAAGCTTTCTTT. Amino acids: CASSRPRDRGSPAEAFF.

In nucleotides, the CDR3 is TGCGCCAGCAGCCAAGTTCGGGAGCGGGTCACCGGGGAGCTGTTTTTT. This encodes CASSQVRERVTGELFF. This chain links TRBV4-3 with TRBJ2-2; D perhaps matches TRBD2 (6 bases). In germline, CDR1 is LGHNA, CDR2 YSLEER. V lost 1 base to trimming and J lost 4 bases, with 13 bases between them. The CDR3 is 16 amino acids.

This clonotype was counted a few times. The rearrangement links TRBV20-1 to TRBJ2-1, with D tentatively TRBD1 or TRBD2 (5 bases each). Germline lookup yields CDR1 DFQATT and CDR2 SNEGSKA (reference sequence). The CDR3 is 14 amino acids. With 5 bases removed from V and 3 bases from J, the gap between germline ends came to 14 bases. The CDR3 region is CSAPGTRDYNEQFF. The CDR3 DNA reads TGCAGTGCTCCGGGGACCCGAGACTACAATGAGCAGTTCTTC.

This clonotype has only a few counts. This rearrangement joins TRBV25-1 to TRBJ2-3, with 14 positions matching TRBD2. The CDR3 sequence is 21 residues long. The V gene end was trimmed by 3 bases and the J gene end by 2 bases; junction bases not matched to a gene: 16. Germline values: CDR1 MGHDK, CDR2 SYGVNS. This CDR3 is CASSETPGLAGGPLYTDTQYF. For the CDR3, the DNA is TGTGCCAGCAGTGAGACCCCCGGACTAGCGGGAGGACCCCTCTACACAGATACGCAGTATTTT.

This clonotype turned up a few times. The chain has TRBV28 and TRBJ2-3, with 7 bases lining up with TRBD2. V gave up 2 bases and J gave up 2 bases; unmatched junction bases: 16. Germline-derived CDR1 and CDR2 are MDHEN and SYDVKM. The CDR3 has 19 amino acids. CDR3: CASSLPQVQRGRLTDTQYF. The CDR3 region has the DNA TGTGCCAGCAGTTTACCCCAAGTCCAGCGGGGACGACTCACAGATACGCAGTATTTT.

This clonotype was observed many times. The chain joins TRBV20-1 to TRBJ2-1; 13 nucleotides align to TRBD2. The CDR3 consists of 15 residues. Germline V CDR1 and CDR2: DFQATT, SNEGSKA (reference sequence). V shed 5 bases and J 9 bases; nucleotides not matched to a gene: 10. The CDR3 DNA is TGCAGTGCTCGTAAACTAGCGGGAGGGCTGGTTGAGCAGTTCTTC. Translating gives CSARKLAGGLVEQFF.

In its sample, this clonotype was seen a few times. The chain uses TRBV29-1 and TRBJ1-1; no reliable D call. Germline lookup yields CDR1 SQVTM and CDR2 ANQGSEA. This CDR3 is 15 amino acids long. V lost 1 base, J lost 2 bases, and 14 bases lay in between. Written as DNA, the CDR3 is TGCAGCGTTGAAGCGCTCCGGGCCCGTAACACTGAAGCTTTCTTT. Protein sequence: CSVEALRARNTEAFF.

This clonotype was found a few times. The rearrangement uses TRBV7-2 and TRBJ2-1, with D hard to call. This CDR3 is 14 amino acids long. Germline lookup yields CDR1 SGHTA and CDR2 FQGNSA. V was trimmed by 2 bases and J by 5 bases, leaving 10 bases between them. As DNA, the CDR3 is TGTGCCAGCAGCTTACCATGGTTAGACAATGAGCAGTTCTTC. Translated, it gives CASSLPWLDNEQFF.

The chain is built from TRBV6-5 and TRBJ2-2; D perhaps matches TRBD1 (5 bases). The CDR3 is 15 residues long. CDR1 MNHEY and CDR2 SVGAGI come from the germline V gene. The V and J ends lost 0 bases and 5 bases respectively, with 10 bases between them. The CDR3: CASSYSRTPTGELFF. In nucleotides, the CDR3 is TGTGCCAGCAGTTACTCGAGGACACCGACCGGGGAGCTGTTTTTT.

This clonotype was picked up a small number of times. The chain couples TRBV6-2 or TRBV6-3 to TRBJ2-3; 11 bases are shared with TRBD2. With V trimmed by 5 bases and J by 6 bases, 10 bases remained unmatched. There are 16 residues in the CDR3. Germline V gene lookup returns CDR1 MNHEY and CDR2 SVGEGT. The CDR3 reads CASSTGLAASSDTQYF. CDR3 coding DNA: TGTGCCAGCAGTACGGGACTAGCGGCCTCTTCTGATACGCAGTATTTT.

This clonotype appeared a single time. The CDR3 protein is CASSSITSGSYEQYV. Here the CDR3 DNA reads TGTGCCAGCAGCTCCATCACTAGCGGGAGCTACGAGCAGTACGTC. This sequence joins TRBV13 and TRBJ2-7, with TRBD2 matching 11 bases. Germline V gives CDR1 PRHDT, CDR2 FYEKMQ (reference sequence). This CDR3 is 15 amino acids long. V shed 4 bases and J 3 bases; nucleotides not matched to a gene: 5.

This clonotype appeared many times. J is TRBJ2-1 and V is TRBV7-2, with 10 bases lining up with TRBD2. V shed 6 bases and J 1 base; nucleotides not matched to a gene: 3. This CDR3 spans 15 amino acids. Germline-derived CDR1 and CDR2 are SGHTA and FQGNSA. Here the CDR3 reads CASSLAGVSYNEQFF. For the CDR3, the DNA is TGTGCCAGCAGTCTAGCGGGAGTTTCCTACAATGAGCAGTTCTTC.

In its sample, this clonotype was seen many times. The chain couples TRBV28 to TRBJ2-3; 10 bases fit TRBD1. This CDR3 has 14 residues. Germline-derived CDR1 and CDR2 are MDHEN and SYDVKM. V lost 8 bases, J lost 6 bases, and 8 bases stayed unmatched. The CDR3 reads CASGRDRGSDTQYF. DNA for the CDR3: TGTGCCAGCGGCCGGGACAGGGGCTCTGATACGCAGTATTTT.

This clonotype was counted between two and nine times. This chain joins TRBV6-2 or TRBV6-3 and TRBJ2-7; TRBD1 or TRBD2 may be the D gene (6 bases each). CDR1 is MNHEY and CDR2 is SVGEGT in the germline V gene. V was trimmed by 2 bases and J by 2 bases, leaving 13 bases between them. The CDR3 has 15 residues. CDR3 sequence reads: CASSYGRDTTYEQYF. The CDR3 bases are TGTGCCAGCAGTTACGGGCGGGACACCACCTACGAGCAGTACTTC.

The chain has TRBV3-1 and TRBJ2-3; D ambiguous. CDR1 and CDR2 from the germline V gene are LGHDT and YNNKEL (reference sequence). Trimming removed 1 base from V and 4 bases from J, with 15 bases in between. The CDR3 totals 16 residues. CDR3 sequence: CASSQARLQHPDTQYF. CDR3 DNA: TGTGCCAGCAGCCAAGCACGACTGCAGCACCCAGATACGCAGTATTTT.

J is TRBJ2-4 and V is TRBV2; D perhaps matches TRBD2 (6 bases). Trimming took 2 bases from V and 0 from J, leaving 20 bases between them. The V gene's germline CDR1 is SNHLY and CDR2 FYNNEI. CDR3 length: 19 amino acids. The CDR3 region is CASSEIRGSSSLAKNIQYF. In DNA form, the CDR3 reads TGTGCCAGCAGTGAAATCCGGGGGAGTTCTTCTCTAGCCAAAAACATTCAGTACTTC. Supplemented by reference TRBV2 and TRBJ2-4, the full variable domain reads EPEVTQTPSHQVTQMGQEVILRCVPISNHLYFYWYRQILGQKVEFLVSFYNNEISEKSEIFDDQFSVERPDGSNFTLKIRSTKLEDSAMYFCASSEIRGSSSLAKNIQYFGAGTRLSVL.

This sequence joins TRBV29-1 and TRBJ2-5; D might be TRBD1 or TRBD2, each matching 6 bases. The CDR3 totals 15 residues. Germline values: CDR1 SQVTM, CDR2 ANQGSEA. V was shortened by 3 bases and J by 4 bases, with 18 bases between the two germline ends. This CDR3 is CSVDGQGGKRETQYF. The DNA of the CDR3 is TGCAGCGTTGACGGGCAAGGGGGGAAGAGAGAGACCCAGTACTTC.

The J gene is TRBJ1-5, the V gene TRBV20-1; 8 bases align to TRBD1. V shed 2 bases and J 5 bases; nucleotides not matched to a gene: 8. The CDR3 extends over 15 amino acids. The germline CDR1 and CDR2 sequences are DFQATT and SNEGSKA (reference sequence). CDR3 region: CSARIPGGRDQPQHF. CDR3 nucleotides: TGCAGTGCTAGAATCCCAGGGGGCAGAGATCAGCCCCAGCATTTT.

This clonotype has only a few counts. The CDR3 loop reads CAGQGATEQFF. In nucleotides, the CDR3 is TGTGCCGGACAGGGGGCGACTGAGCAGTTCTTC. The chain combines TRBV28 with TRBJ2-1; 11 nucleotides align to TRBD1. With V trimmed by 11 bases and J by 9 bases, 3 bases remained unmatched. Germline values: CDR1 MDHEN, CDR2 SYDVKM. The CDR3 contains 11 residues.